These T cell receptor beta chains were read from a single sample in a study of blood T cell repertoires in COVID-19. Data came from immunoSEQ multiplex PCR; TCRdb stores just in-frame clones and leaves some out. This sample has under 200,000 clones; around four fifths occur once, and the top ten carry 4.4%. The sequenced material came from PBMCs or T cells enriched from blood (not recorded which). The receptors were sampled from a woman aged 45 to 65 who had recovered from COVID-19. The CDR3 runs from the conserved cysteine through the conserved F or W. Rows may omit the clone size; those that give it use once, few, many or a size class.

clone size	J gene	V gene	CDR3 protein
.	TRBJ1-6	TRBV7-9	CASSFGLNSPLHF
.	TRBJ1-5	TRBV12-3/TRBV12-4	CASSLGGQQPQHF
.	TRBJ1-2	TRBV25-1	CASRGTGTNYGYTF
.	TRBJ1-2	TRBV5-6	CASSLATGTLYGYTF
once	TRBJ1-2	TRBV15	CATSVRGQGLYGYTF
.	TRBJ1-5	TRBV7-9	CASSLAWGLNNQPQHF
.	TRBJ2-6	TRBV28	CASSLVGGAGANVLTF
.	TRBJ1-1	TRBV14	CASSPGTALSNTEAFF
few	TRBJ1-3	TRBV6-5	CASSYSRWAGNTIYF
.	TRBJ2-2	TRBV28	CASSFRAGELFF
once	TRBJ2-2	TRBV12-3/TRBV12-4	CASTNWAGGELFF
.	TRBJ1-1	TRBV21-1	CASSKGRGGPMNTEAFF
.	TRBJ2-1	TRBV9	CASSPGTSGVNNEQFF
.	TRBJ1-5	TRBV19	CASPRLDRGRSASQPQHF
few	TRBJ1-6	TRBV5-1	CASSYEPTGGDSPLHF
.	TRBJ2-1	TRBV12-2	CASRPRLAGPYNEQFF
.	TRBJ1-4	TRBV19	CASREMTGPREKLFF
.	TRBJ1-2	TRBV4-1	CASSQDSRGQSYGYTF
.	TRBJ2-1	TRBV5-1	CASSPSRSSYNEQFF
.	TRBJ2-1	TRBV6-6	CASSGHYNEQFF
.	TRBJ1-1	TRBV9	CASSPSRVSEAFF
.	TRBJ2-3	TRBV11-2	CASRRGYRGRTDTQYF
.	TRBJ2-3	TRBV6-5	CASSYSTSRSDTQYF
few	TRBJ1-4	TRBV18	CASSPAWGATNEKLFF
.	TRBJ2-5	TRBV18	CASADSPETQYF
few	TRBJ2-1	TRBV7-3	CASTQGDNEQFF
once	TRBJ1-3	TRBV4-1	CASSHYDRGENTIYF
.	TRBJ2-1	TRBV5-1	CASSYYRGTTYNEQFF
.	TRBJ2-1	TRBV30	CAWSRKSGGTNEQFF
.	TRBJ1-4	TRBV12-3/TRBV12-4	CASRPGREEKLFF
.	TRBJ1-6	TRBV10-3	CAISKMSVQNSPLHF
.	TRBJ2-1	TRBV28	CASSLSGRRAGEQFF
.	TRBJ2-2	TRBV4-1	CASSQDRGSGRFNTGELFF
.	TRBJ1-2	TRBV27	CASSPKQGHGYTF
.	TRBJ2-2	TRBV6-5	CATVPGVTGELFF
.	TRBJ2-1	TRBV5-4	CASSHGLAGYYNEQFF
.	TRBJ2-1	TRBV28	CASGFVPGLASSYNEQFF
.	TRBJ1-3	TRBV18	CASSLGTLSGNTIYF
.	TRBJ1-5	TRBV6-6	CASTLDWDQPQHF
.	TRBJ1-4	TRBV6-2/TRBV6-3	CASSYELPEKLFF
once	TRBJ2-1	TRBV7-2	CASSFPAGYNEQFF
.	TRBJ1-1	TRBV11-3	CASSLAPGTEAFF
.	TRBJ1-5	TRBV7-2	CASSLADSFYQPQHF
.	TRBJ1-4	TRBV15	CATSSQGSGREKLFF
once	TRBJ2-1	TRBV3-1/TRBV3-2	CASSQFQKQFF
once	TRBJ2-3	TRBV7-3	CASSLLGGGLTDTQYF
.	TRBJ1-1	TRBV7-9	CASSLVLNTEAFF
.	TRBJ1-5	TRBV24-1	CATSDWGDGSNQPQHF
few	TRBJ1-2	TRBV28	CASRSPGTNYGYTF
few	TRBJ1-1	TRBV29-1	CSVLQGGGTEAFF
once	TRBJ1-1	TRBV7-9	CASSSRPGSGTEAFF
.	TRBJ2-1	TRBV27	CASSFLAGSYNEQFF
.	TRBJ2-3	TRBV11-2	CASSYSGTRTDTQYF
.	TRBJ1-1	TRBV27	CASSLIDRGETEAFF
.	TRBJ1-4	TRBV3-1/TRBV3-2	CASSQQGVGEKLFF